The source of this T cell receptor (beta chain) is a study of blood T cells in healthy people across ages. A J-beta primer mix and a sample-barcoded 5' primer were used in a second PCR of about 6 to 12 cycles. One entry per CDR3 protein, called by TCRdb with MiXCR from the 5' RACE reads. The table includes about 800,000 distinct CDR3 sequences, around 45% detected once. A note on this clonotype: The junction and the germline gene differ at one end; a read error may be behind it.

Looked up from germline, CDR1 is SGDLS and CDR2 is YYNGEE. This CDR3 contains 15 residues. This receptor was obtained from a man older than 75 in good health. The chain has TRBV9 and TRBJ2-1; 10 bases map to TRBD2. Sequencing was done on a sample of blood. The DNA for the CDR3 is TGTGCCAGCAGCACCACTAGCGGGACTGACAACGAGCAGTTCTTC. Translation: CASSTTSGTDNEQFF.